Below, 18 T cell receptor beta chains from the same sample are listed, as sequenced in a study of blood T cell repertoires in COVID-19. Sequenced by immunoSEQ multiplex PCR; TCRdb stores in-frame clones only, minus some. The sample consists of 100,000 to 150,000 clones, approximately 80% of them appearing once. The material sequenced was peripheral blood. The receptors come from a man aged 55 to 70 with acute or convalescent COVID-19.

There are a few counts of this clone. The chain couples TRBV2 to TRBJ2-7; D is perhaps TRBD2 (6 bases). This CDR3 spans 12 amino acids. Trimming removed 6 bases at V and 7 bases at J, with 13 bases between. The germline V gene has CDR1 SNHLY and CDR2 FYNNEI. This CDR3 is CASRLLAGEQYF. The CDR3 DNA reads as TGTGCCAGCAGGCTCCTGGCGGGGGAGCAGTACTTC.

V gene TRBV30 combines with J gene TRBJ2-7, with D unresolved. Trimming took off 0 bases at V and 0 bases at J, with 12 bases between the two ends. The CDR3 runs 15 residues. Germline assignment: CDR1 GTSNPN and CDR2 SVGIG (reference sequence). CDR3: CAWSVNSIISYEQYF. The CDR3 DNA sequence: TGTGCCTGGAGTGTCAACAGTATAATCTCCTACGAGCAGTACTTC.

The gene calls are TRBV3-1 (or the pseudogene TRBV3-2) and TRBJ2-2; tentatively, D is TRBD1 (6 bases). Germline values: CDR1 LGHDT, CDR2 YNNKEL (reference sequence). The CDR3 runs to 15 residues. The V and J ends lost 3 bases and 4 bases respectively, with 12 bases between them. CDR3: CASSHDRLPTGELFF. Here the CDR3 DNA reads TGTGCCAGCAGCCACGACAGGCTACCCACCGGGGAGCTGTTTTTT.

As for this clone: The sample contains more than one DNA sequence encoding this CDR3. The CDR3 sequence: CASSLSGNTEAFF. The CDR3, as DNA: TGTGCCAGCAGCTTATCAGGGAACACTGAAGCTTTCTTT. The chain links TRBV7-9 to TRBJ1-1; D not resolved. The V and J ends lost 2 bases and 1 base respectively, with 5 bases between them. CDR1 SEHNR and CDR2 FQNEAQ come from the germline V gene (reference sequence). The CDR3 runs to 13 residues.

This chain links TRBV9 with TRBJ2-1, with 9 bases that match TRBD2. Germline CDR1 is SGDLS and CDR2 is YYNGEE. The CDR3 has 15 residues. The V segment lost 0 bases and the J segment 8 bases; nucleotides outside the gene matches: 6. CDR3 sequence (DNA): TGTGCCAGCAGCGTAGCTGGGACTAGCACCCATGAGCAGTTCTTC. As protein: CASSVAGTSTHEQFF.

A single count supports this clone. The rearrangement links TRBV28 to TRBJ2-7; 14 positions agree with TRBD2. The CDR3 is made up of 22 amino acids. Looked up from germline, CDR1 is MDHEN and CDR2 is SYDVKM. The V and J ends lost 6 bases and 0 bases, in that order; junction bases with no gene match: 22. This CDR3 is CASRFDFPSGLAGGSDSYEQYF. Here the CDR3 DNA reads TGTGCCAGCAGATTCGACTTCCCCTCAGGACTAGCGGGAGGCTCCGACTCCTACGAGCAGTACTTC.

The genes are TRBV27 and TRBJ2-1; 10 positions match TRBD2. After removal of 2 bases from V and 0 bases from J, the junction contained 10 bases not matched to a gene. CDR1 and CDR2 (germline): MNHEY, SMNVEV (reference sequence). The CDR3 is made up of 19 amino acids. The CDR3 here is CASSLGGLAGAPSYNEQFF. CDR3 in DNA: TGTGCCAGCAGTTTAGGGGGTCTAGCGGGAGCCCCCTCCTACAATGAGCAGTTCTTC.

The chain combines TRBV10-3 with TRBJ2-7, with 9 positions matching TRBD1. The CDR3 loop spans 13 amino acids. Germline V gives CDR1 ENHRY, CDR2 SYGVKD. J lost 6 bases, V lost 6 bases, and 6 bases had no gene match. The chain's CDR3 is CAISGTGSVEQYF. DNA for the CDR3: TGTGCCATCAGCGGGACAGGGTCCGTCGAGCAGTACTTC.

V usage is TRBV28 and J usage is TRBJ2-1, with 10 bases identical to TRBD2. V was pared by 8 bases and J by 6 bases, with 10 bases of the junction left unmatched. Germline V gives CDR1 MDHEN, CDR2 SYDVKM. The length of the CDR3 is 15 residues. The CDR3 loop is CASGVGAGGINEQFF. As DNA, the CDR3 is TGTGCCAGCGGGGTAGGAGCGGGAGGGATCAATGAGCAGTTCTTC. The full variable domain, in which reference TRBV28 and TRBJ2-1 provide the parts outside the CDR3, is DVKVTQSSRYLVKRTGEKVFLECVQDMDHENMFWYRQDPGLGLRLIYFSYDVKMKEKGDIPEGYSVSREKKERFSLILESASTNQTSMYLCASGVGAGGINEQFFGPGTRLTVL.

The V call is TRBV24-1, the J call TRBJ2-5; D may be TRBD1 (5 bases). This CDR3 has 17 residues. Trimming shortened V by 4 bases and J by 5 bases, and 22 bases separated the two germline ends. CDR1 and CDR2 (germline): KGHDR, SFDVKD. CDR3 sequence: CATSDPVEWGRRETQYF. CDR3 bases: TGTGCCACCAGTGACCCCGTGGAGTGGGGCAGGCGGGAGACCCAGTACTTC.

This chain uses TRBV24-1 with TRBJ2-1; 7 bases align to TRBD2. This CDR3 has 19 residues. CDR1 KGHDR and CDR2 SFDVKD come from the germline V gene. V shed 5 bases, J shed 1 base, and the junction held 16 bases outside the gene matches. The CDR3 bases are TGTGCCACCAGTGGAGACGGATCCTTAGCGGGTAAATCCTACAATGAGCAGTTCTTC. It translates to CATSGDGSLAGKSYNEQFF.

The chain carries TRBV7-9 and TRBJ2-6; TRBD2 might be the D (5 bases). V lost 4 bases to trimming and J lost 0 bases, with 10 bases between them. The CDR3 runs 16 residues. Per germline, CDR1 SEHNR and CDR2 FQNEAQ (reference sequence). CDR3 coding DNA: TGTGCCAGCAGCTCAGGACGGGACTCTGGGGCCAACGTCCTGACTTTC. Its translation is CASSSGRDSGANVLTF.

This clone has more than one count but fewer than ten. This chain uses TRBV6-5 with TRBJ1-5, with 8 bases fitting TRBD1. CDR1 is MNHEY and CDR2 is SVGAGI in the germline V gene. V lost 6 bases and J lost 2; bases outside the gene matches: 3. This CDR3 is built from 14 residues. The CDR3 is CASRLQGGNQPQHF. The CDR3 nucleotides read TGTGCCAGCAGGCTACAGGGGGGCAATCAGCCCCAGCATTTT.

The CDR3 protein is CASSRRTSGTNNEQFF. The CDR3 nucleotides are TGTGCCAGCAGTCGGCGGACTAGCGGGACGAACAATGAGCAGTTCTTC. This sequence joins TRBV6-6 and TRBJ2-1; TRBD2 aligns across 12 bases. The CDR3 extends over 16 amino acids. CDR1 and CDR2 (germline): MNHNY, SVGAGI (reference sequence). Losses at the gene ends were 5 bases for V and 5 bases for J; bases not matched to a gene: 7.

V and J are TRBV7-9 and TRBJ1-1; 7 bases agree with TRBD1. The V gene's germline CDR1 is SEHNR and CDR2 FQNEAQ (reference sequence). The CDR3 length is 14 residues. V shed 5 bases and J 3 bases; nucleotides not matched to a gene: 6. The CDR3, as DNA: TGTGCCAGCAGCACAGGGGTTGGGGACACTGAAGCTTTCTTT. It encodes CASSTGVGDTEAFF.

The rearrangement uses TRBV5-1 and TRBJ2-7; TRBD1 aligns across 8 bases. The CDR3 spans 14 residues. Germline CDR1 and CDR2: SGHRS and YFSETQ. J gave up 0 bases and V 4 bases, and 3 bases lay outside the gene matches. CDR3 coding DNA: TGCGCCAGCAGCCCCGGGACAGGCTCCTACGAGCAGTACTTC. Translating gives CASSPGTGSYEQYF.

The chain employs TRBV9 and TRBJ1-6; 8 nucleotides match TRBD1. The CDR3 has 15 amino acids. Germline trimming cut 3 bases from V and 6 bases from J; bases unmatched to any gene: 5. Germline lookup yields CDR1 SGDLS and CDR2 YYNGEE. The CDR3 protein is CASSAGQGANSPLHF. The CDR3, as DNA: TGTGCCAGCAGCGCAGGACAGGGCGCTAATTCACCCCTCCACTTT.

The CDR3 DNA follows: TGTGCCAGCAGTCTACAGAGGACTGGAGGCTACAATGAGCAGTTCTTC. Amino acid sequence: CASSLQRTGGYNEQFF. J is TRBJ2-1 and V is TRBV27; D may be TRBD2 (5 bases). CDR3 length: 16 amino acids. With 5 bases removed from V and 3 bases from J, the gap between germline ends came to 17 bases. Germline V gives CDR1 MNHEY, CDR2 SMNVEV (reference sequence).